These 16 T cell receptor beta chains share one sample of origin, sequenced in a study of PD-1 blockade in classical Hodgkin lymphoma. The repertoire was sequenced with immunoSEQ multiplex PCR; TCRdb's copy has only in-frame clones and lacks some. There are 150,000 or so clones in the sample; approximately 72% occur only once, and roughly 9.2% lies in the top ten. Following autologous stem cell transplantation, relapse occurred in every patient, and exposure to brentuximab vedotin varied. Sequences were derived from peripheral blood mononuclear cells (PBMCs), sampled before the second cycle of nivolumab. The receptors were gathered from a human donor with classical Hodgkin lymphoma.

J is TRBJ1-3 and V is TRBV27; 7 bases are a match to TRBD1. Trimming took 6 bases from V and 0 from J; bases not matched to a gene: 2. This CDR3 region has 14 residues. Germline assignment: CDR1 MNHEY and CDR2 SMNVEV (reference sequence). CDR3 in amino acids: CASSRGSSGNTIYF. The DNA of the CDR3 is TGTGCCAGCAGCAGGGGGAGCTCTGGAAACACCATATATTTT.

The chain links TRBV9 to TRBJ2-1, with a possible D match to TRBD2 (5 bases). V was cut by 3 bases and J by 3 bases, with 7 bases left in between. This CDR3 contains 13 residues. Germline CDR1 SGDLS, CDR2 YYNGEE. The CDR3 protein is CASSGRDYNEQFF. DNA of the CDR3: TGTGCCAGCAGCGGCCGGGACTACAATGAGCAGTTCTTC.

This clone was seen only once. The CDR3 sequence is CASSLGLAGVFGELFF. The CDR3 nucleotides are TGTGCCAGCAGCTTAGGACTAGCGGGAGTCTTCGGGGAGCTGTTTTTT. The chain is built from TRBV7-2 and TRBJ2-2; 12 nucleotides match TRBD2. After removal of 1 base from V and 7 bases from J, the junction contained 4 bases not matched to a gene. This CDR3 comprises 16 residues. Germline-derived CDR1 and CDR2 are SGHTA and FQGNSA.

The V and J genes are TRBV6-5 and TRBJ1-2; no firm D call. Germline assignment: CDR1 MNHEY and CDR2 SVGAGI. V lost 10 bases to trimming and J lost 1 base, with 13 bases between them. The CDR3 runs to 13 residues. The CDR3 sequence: CATSSLHNYGYTF. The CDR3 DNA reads TGTGCCACCAGCAGTCTTCATAACTATGGCTACACCTTC.

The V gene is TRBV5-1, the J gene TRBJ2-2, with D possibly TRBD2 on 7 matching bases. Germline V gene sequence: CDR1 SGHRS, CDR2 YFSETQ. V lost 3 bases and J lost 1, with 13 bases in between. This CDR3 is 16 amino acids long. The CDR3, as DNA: TGCGCCAGCAGCTCTGACGGGGGGCTGAACACCGGGGAGCTGTTTTTT. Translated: CASSSDGGLNTGELFF. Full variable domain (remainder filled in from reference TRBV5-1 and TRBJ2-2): KAGVTQTPRYLIKTRGQQVTLSCSPISGHRSVSWYQQTPGQGLQFLFEYFSETQRNKGNFPGRFSGRQFSNSRSEMNVSTLELGDSALYLCASSSDGGLNTGELFFGEGSRLTVL.

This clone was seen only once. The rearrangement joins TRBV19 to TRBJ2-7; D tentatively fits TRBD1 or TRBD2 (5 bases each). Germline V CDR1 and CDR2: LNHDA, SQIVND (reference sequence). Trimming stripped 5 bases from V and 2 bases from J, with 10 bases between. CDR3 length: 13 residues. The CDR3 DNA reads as TGTGCCAGTAGTCCCTCGGGGCCCTACGAGCAGTACTTC. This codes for CASSPSGPYEQYF.

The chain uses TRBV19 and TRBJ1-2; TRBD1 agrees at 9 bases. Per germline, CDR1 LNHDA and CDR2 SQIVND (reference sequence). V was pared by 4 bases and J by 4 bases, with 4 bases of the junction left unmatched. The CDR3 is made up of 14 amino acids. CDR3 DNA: TGTGCCAGTAGTACAACGGGACAGGGCTATGGCTACACCTTC. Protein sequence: CASSTTGQGYGYTF.

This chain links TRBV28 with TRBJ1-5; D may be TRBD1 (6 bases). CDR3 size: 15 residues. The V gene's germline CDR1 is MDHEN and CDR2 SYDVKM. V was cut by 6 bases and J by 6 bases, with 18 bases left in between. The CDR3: CASSPNREAGQPQHF. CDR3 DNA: TGTGCCAGCAGCCCGAACAGGGAAGCGGGTCAGCCCCAGCATTTT. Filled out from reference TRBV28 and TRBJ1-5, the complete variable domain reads DVKVTQSSRYLVKRTGEKVFLECVQDMDHENMFWYRQDPGLGLRLIYFSYDVKMKEKGDIPEGYSVSREKKERFSLILESASTNQTSMYLCASSPNREAGQPQHFGDGTRLSIL.

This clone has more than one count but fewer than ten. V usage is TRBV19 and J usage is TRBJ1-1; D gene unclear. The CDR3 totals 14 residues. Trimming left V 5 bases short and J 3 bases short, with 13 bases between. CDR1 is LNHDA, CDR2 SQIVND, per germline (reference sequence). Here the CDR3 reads CASSPRRRDTEAFF. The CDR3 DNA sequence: TGTGCCAGTAGTCCTCGGCGGAGAGACACTGAAGCTTTCTTT. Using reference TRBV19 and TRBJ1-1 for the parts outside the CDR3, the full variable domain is DGGITQSPKYLFRKEGQNVTLSCEQNLNHDAMYWYRQDPGQGLRLIYYSQIVNDFQKGDIAEGYSVSREKKESFPLTVTSAQKNPTAFYLCASSPRRRDTEAFFGQGTRLTVV.

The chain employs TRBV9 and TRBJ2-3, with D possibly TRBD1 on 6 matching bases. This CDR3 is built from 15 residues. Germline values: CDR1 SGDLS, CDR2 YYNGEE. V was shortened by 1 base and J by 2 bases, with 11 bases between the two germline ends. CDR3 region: CASSVSGTNTDTQYF. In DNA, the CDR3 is TGTGCCAGCAGCGTATCCGGGACAAACACAGATACGCAGTATTTT.

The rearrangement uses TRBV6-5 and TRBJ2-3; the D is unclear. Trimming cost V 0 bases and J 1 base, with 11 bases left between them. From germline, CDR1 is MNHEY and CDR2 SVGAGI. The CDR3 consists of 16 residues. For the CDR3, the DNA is TGTGCCAGCAGTTACTCAAGGGTTGGGCGCACAGATACGCAGTATTTT. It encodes CASSYSRVGRTDTQYF.

CDR3 sequence reads: CASSEFSPGQETQYF. The DNA for the CDR3 is TGTGCCAGCAGTGAATTCTCTCCAGGGCAAGAGACCCAGTACTTC. The chain has TRBV25-1 and TRBJ2-5; tentative D call: TRBD1 (5 bases). The CDR3 is 15 amino acids. Germline V CDR1 and CDR2: MGHDK, SYGVNS. Trimming took off 1 base at V and 2 bases at J, with 11 bases between the two ends.

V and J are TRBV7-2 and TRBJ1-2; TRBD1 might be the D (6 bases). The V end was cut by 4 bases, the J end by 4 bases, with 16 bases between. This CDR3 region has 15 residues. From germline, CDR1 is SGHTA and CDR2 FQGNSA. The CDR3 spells CASSYNPTGAYGYTF. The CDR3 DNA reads TGTGCCAGCAGCTATAATCCGACAGGCGCCTATGGCTACACCTTC.

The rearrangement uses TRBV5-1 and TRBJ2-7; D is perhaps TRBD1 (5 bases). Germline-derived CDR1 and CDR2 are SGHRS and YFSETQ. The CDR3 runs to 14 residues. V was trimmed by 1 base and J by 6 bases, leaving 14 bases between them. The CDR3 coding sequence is TGCGCCAGCAGCTTGCTTGACAGAATATCCGAGCAGTACTTC. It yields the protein CASSLLDRISEQYF.

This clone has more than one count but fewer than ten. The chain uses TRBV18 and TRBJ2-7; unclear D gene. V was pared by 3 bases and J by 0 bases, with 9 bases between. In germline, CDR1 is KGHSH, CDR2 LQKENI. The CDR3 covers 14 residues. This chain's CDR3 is CASSPRLSSYEQYF. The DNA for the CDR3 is TGTGCCAGCTCACCCCGGTTGAGCTCCTACGAGCAGTACTTC.

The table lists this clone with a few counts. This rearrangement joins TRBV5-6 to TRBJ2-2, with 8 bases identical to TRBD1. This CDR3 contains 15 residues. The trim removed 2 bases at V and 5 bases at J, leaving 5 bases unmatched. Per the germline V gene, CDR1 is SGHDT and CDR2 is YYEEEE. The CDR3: CASSFGQGWTGELFF. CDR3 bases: TGTGCCAGCAGCTTTGGACAGGGTTGGACCGGGGAGCTGTTTTTT.